The entry below describes one T cell receptor (beta chain). What it recognizes is unknown. Germline loops: CDR1 LNHDA, CDR2 SQIVND (reference sequence). The CDR3 covers 16 residues. V lost 0 bases and J lost 6; bases outside the gene matches: 8. This record comes from a study of blood T cells in healthy people across ages. Each donor had about 10 milliliters of peripheral blood drawn. Points from the study as a whole: Changes seen in expanded clonotypes were possibly confounded by donor CMV status left unknown. Measured against age, TCR beta diversity per million T cells decreased in a roughly linear manner.

Using a J-beta primer mix together with a sample-barcoded 5' primer, a second PCR was run for roughly 7 to 11 cycles. MiXCR, applied by TCRdb to the 5' RACE reads, yields one record per CDR3 protein. The sample yields some 1.4 million distinct CDR3 sequences, 42% seen once. This TCR was sampled from a woman in her late teens or twenties in good health. This chain connects TRBV19 to TRBJ2-1, with 7 positions matching TRBD2. Input material: blood. This CDR3 is CASSIENWGGSNEQFF. In DNA form, the CDR3 reads TGTGCCAGTAGTATAGAAAACTGGGGGGGGTCCAATGAGCAGTTCTTC.